This T cell receptor beta chain was observed in a study of PD-L1 blockade in urothelial cancer. Study-level information: About nine tenths of the roughly 29 patients were men who had bladder-origin urothelial cancer.

Time point specified: peripheral blood 6 weeks after treatment start. Libraries were prepared by immunoSEQ multiplex PCR; TCRdb keeps only in-frame clonotypes and omits some of them. This table has under 25,000 clones, approximately 90% appearing once. V gave up 2 bases and J gave up 1 base; unmatched junction bases: 4. CDR3 size: 16 residues. Germline CDR1 and CDR2: SGHTA and FQGTGA. The receptor's source is a woman aged 60-75 years with urothelial cancer. This rearrangement joins TRBV7-3 to TRBJ2-3; 9 bases match TRBD1. The sample here was PBMCs, taken around atezolizumab (anti-PD-L1) treatment. DNA for the CDR3: TGTGCCAGCAGCTTAGGACAGGGGATTGGCACAGATACGCAGTATTTT. It codes for CASSLGQGIGTDTQYF.